This T cell receptor beta chain was identified during a study of shared clonotypes between healthy human individuals. Assay used: immunoSEQ multiplex PCR; TCRdb lists only in-frame clones, some missing. The sample includes 2 million to 3 million clones, around 94% of them seen just once. The CDR3 spans 17 residues. J lost 5 bases, V lost 5 bases, and 9 bases had no gene match. Germline lookup yields CDR1 LNHDA and CDR2 SQIVND (reference sequence). The rearrangement links TRBV19 to TRBJ2-1; 13 positions agree with TRBD2. The source is a man younger than 35 in good health. The sequencing sample was made of naive CD4+ T cells sorted from blood. Subset noted: CD45RA+ positively selected. The CDR3 loop is CASSPLAGGIRDNEQFF. Here the CDR3 DNA reads TGTGCCAGTAGTCCACTAGCGGGAGGGATTCGGGACAATGAGCAGTTCTTC. Full variable domain (remainder filled in from reference TRBV19 and TRBJ2-1): DGGITQSPKYLFRKEGQNVTLSCEQNLNHDAMYWYRQDPGQGLRLIYYSQIVNDFQKGDIAEGYSVSREKKESFPLTVTSAQKNPTAFYLCASSPLAGGIRDNEQFFGPGTRLTVL.